This T cell receptor (beta chain) emerged from a study of shared clonotypes between healthy human individuals. This CDR3 has 15 amino acids. Germline values: CDR1 SGHRS, CDR2 YFSETQ. With V trimmed by 1 base and J by 5 bases, 6 bases remained unmatched. In regard to this clone: Its specificity is unknown.

Approximately 210 ng DNA, about 28,000 T cell genomes, went into each sorted-subset replicate PCR. Sequenced by immunoSEQ multiplex PCR; TCRdb stores in-frame clones only, minus some. The top ten hold 0.36% of the sample, which has about 2.4 million clones, over 85% seen once. Recent vaccinations or acute infections were absent in the healthy HIV-negative adult donors. Findings and limits, study-wide: Some naive CD4 clonotypes, about 5.5%, turned up in common across four donors. Clonotype sharing across donors was expected to vary with sequencing depth.

The chain couples TRBV5-1 to TRBJ2-7, with 10 bases fitting TRBD1. The sample taken for sequencing was naive CD4+ T cells from PBMCs. Sample subset: CD45RA+ positively selected. This receptor was taken from a man younger than 35 in good health. Some clones in this sample may be carry-over from other donors' samples. The CDR3 DNA is TGCGCCAGCAGCTTGTCGGGACAGGGGTTCCACGAGCAGTACTTC. Encoded protein: CASSLSGQGFHEQYF.